Presented here are 32 T cell receptor beta chains from one specimen sequenced in a study of CD8 T cells in ankylosing spondylitis. Overall study results and limits: It appeared that ankylosing spondylitis blood was characterized by a TCR beta motif of several highly homologous variants.

TCRdb analysed the 5' RACE reads with MiXCR anew, one entry per CDR3 protein. This sample carries 100,000 to 150,000 distinct CDR3 sequences, roughly 15% of them seen once, and the ten largest clones take 30% to 35%. Their cognate antigens are unknown. Sequenced: blood, either unsorted or a sorted T cell fraction (not recorded which). These TCRs come from a male donor with ankylosing spondylitis.

V usage is TRBV5-1 and J usage is TRBJ2-7, with TRBD2 matching 7 bases. The germline gives CDR1 SGHRS, CDR2 YFSETQ. The CDR3 has 14 amino acids. Losses at the gene ends were 0 bases for V and 2 bases for J; bases not matched to a gene: 2. CDR3 DNA sequence: TGCGCCAGCAGCTTGGGGGGGGGAACCTACGAGCAGTACTTC. This codes for CASSLGGGTYEQYF.

This clonotype has just a few counts. V gene TRBV9 combines with J gene TRBJ2-7, with 11 bases identical to TRBD2. This CDR3 spans 15 amino acids. V lost 0 bases, J lost 6 bases, and 5 bases stayed unmatched. The V gene's germline CDR1 is SGDLS and CDR2 YYNGEE. The DNA for the CDR3 is TGTGCCAGCAGCGTAGGTATAGCGGGAGGGCCCGAGCAGTACTTC. It encodes CASSVGIAGGPEQYF.

The chain has TRBV7-9 and TRBJ2-1, with 8 bases matching TRBD2. J lost 5 bases, V lost 5 bases, and 14 bases had no gene match. CDR1 and CDR2 from the germline V gene are SEHNR and FQNEAQ (reference sequence). The CDR3 is made up of 17 amino acids. The CDR3 bases are TGTGCCAGCAGCCTGATACGTACTAGCGGAGAGAACAATGAGCAGTTCTTC. This sequence encodes CASSLIRTSGENNEQFF. Full variable domain (missing parts from reference TRBV7-9 and TRBJ2-1): DTGVSQNPRHKITKRGQNVTFRCDPISEHNRLYWYRQTLGQGPEFLTYFQNEAQLEKSRLLSDRFSAERPKGSFSTLEIQRTEQGDSAMYLCASSLIRTSGENNEQFFGPGTRLTVL.

This clonotype was seen only a few times. CDR3 protein: CATWGQTYNEQFF. The CDR3 DNA is TGTGCCACCTGGGGGCAGACCTACAATGAGCAGTTCTTC. The V call is TRBV6-6, the J call TRBJ2-1, with D perhaps matching TRBD1 (6 bases). In germline, CDR1 is MNHNY, CDR2 SVGAGI (reference sequence). The CDR3 consists of 13 residues. V was pared by 10 bases and J by 2 bases, with 12 bases between.

This chain connects TRBV7-6 to TRBJ2-1; no firm D call. The V end lost 0 bases, the J end lost 0 bases, and 9 bases lay between the germline ends. This CDR3 region has 16 residues. From germline, CDR1 is SGHVS and CDR2 FNYEAQ. The CDR3 loop reads CASSLASLSSYNEQFF. The CDR3 coding sequence is TGTGCCAGCAGCTTAGCGAGTCTAAGCTCCTACAATGAGCAGTTCTTC.

V gene TRBV28 combines with J gene TRBJ2-3; D gene ambiguous. CDR1 is MDHEN, CDR2 SYDVKM, per germline. This CDR3 contains 15 residues. Trimming shortened V by 4 bases and J by 2 bases, and 13 bases separated the two germline ends. The CDR3 region is CASSSLPLNTDTQYF. The CDR3 DNA follows: TGTGCCAGCAGTTCTCTACCTCTTAACACAGATACGCAGTATTTT.

This clonotype was seen repeatedly, ten times or more. This sequence joins TRBV5-1 and TRBJ2-3; 9 positions agree with TRBD2. The length of the CDR3 is 14 residues. V was pared by 3 bases and J by 10 bases, with 9 bases of the junction left unmatched. The germline V gene has CDR1 SGHRS and CDR2 YFSETQ. The CDR3 DNA reads TGCGCCAGCAGCTCGGGACTAGCTGGGTGGGCGCAGTATTTT. Protein product: CASSSGLAGWAQYF.

This clonotype was seen a few times. The V call is TRBV5-1, the J call TRBJ2-7; perhaps TRBD1 as D (6 bases). V lost 4 bases and J 4 bases, leaving 27 bases between the germline ends. Looked up from germline, CDR1 is SGHRS and CDR2 is YFSETQ. This CDR3 is built from 18 residues. In DNA form, the CDR3 reads TGCGCCAGCAGCCCGGAAAACCTTGACAGGACCTATTTGTACGAGCAGTACTTC. Protein product: CASSPENLDRTYLYEQYF.

A few counts support this clonotype. This chain uses TRBV7-9 with TRBJ2-1; 10 nucleotides match TRBD2. The CDR3 runs to 16 residues. V was pared by 2 bases and J by 9 bases, with 10 bases of the junction left unmatched. Germline V lookup: CDR1 SEHNR, CDR2 FQNEAQ (reference sequence). CDR3 bases: TGTGCCAGCAGCTTAACAACCGGGACTAGCGTGGTTGAGCAGTTCTTC. It yields the protein CASSLTTGTSVVEQFF.

This clonotype appeared a few times. The V call is TRBV9, the J call TRBJ2-7; D may correspond to TRBD1 or TRBD2 (5 bases each). CDR1 and CDR2 (germline): SGDLS, YYNGEE. Trimming took 0 bases from V and 1 from J, leaving 11 bases between them. This CDR3 is 15 amino acids long. The CDR3 nucleotides are TGTGCCAGCAGCGTAGCTATGGGGGATTCCTACGAGCAGTACTTC. Translation: CASSVAMGDSYEQYF.

The V gene is TRBV15, the J gene TRBJ2-3; 11 bases fit TRBD2. Per the germline V gene, CDR1 is LNHNV and CDR2 is YYDKDF (reference sequence). V was clipped by 7 bases and J by 3 bases; unmatched bases: 6. The CDR3 has 15 amino acids. The CDR3 sequence: CATNPSGRYTDTQYF. The CDR3 DNA reads as TGTGCCACCAATCCTAGCGGGAGGTATACAGATACGCAGTATTTT.

This clonotype came up a few times. J is TRBJ2-1 and V is TRBV27, with 7 bases that match TRBD2. The V gene end was trimmed by 5 bases and the J gene end by 0 bases; junction bases not matched to a gene: 4. This CDR3 spans 15 amino acids. The germline CDR1 and CDR2 sequences are MNHEY and SMNVEV (reference sequence). The CDR3 sequence is CASSPQRDSYNEQFF. The CDR3 coding sequence is TGTGCCAGCAGTCCCCAGCGGGACTCCTACAATGAGCAGTTCTTC.

This clonotype was detected a few times. The chain links TRBV9 to TRBJ2-1; the D gene is possibly TRBD2 (5 bases). This CDR3 is built from 15 residues. The germline V gene encodes CDR1 SGDLS and CDR2 YYNGEE. Trimming shortened V by 2 bases and J by 2 bases, and 11 bases separated the two germline ends. The CDR3 sequence is CASSVEGDPYNEQFF. CDR3 DNA sequence: TGTGCCAGCAGCGTTGAGGGAGACCCCTACAATGAGCAGTTCTTC.

The rearrangement uses TRBV27 and TRBJ2-1; a possible D gene is TRBD2 (6 bases). The CDR3 spans 13 residues. The V and J ends lost 6 bases and 3 bases respectively, with 9 bases between them. CDR1 MNHEY and CDR2 SMNVEV come from the germline V gene (reference sequence). For the CDR3, the DNA is TGTGCCAGCAGGGTAGCGGTCTACAATGAGCAGTTCTTC. Translated, it gives CASRVAVYNEQFF.

This clonotype was seen at least ten times. The chain carries TRBV6-9 and TRBJ1-2; no reliable D call. The V gene's germline CDR1 is MNHGY and CDR2 SVAAGI. This CDR3 has 12 residues. Between the trimmed V and J ends, which lost 4 bases and 8 bases, there was a span of 11 bases. The CDR3, as DNA: TGTGCCAGCAGTTGGCGGTGGCAAGGCTACACCTTC. This encodes CASSWRWQGYTF.

On this clonotype: The junction and the germline gene differ at one end; a read error may be behind it. CDR3 sequence (DNA): TGTACCAGCAGTTACACCTTAGCAGTTGAGTATTTT. This codes for CTSSYTLAVEYF. The V and J genes are TRBV6-2 or TRBV6-3 and TRBJ2-3; no definite D call. From germline, CDR1 is MNHEY and CDR2 SVGEGT. The CDR3 extends over 12 amino acids.

This chain joins TRBV11-2 and TRBJ2-2, with 12 bases that match TRBD2. From germline, CDR1 is SGHAT and CDR2 FQNNGV. This CDR3 comprises 16 residues. J gave up 3 bases and V 5 bases, and 4 bases lay outside the gene matches. CDR3 in amino acids: CASSGLAGGDTGELFF. In nucleotides, the CDR3 is TGTGCCAGCAGCGGGCTAGCGGGAGGGGACACCGGGGAGCTGTTTTTT.

There are a few counts of this clonotype. The chain joins TRBV16 to TRBJ2-7; D gene uncertain. The V gene's germline CDR1 is KGHSY and CDR2 FQNENV. Trimming removed 2 bases from V and 7 bases from J, with 9 bases in between. This CDR3 is 12 amino acids long. CDR3 DNA sequence: TGTGCCAGCAGCCAAGGTTCGATAGAGCAGTACTTC. Translated, it gives CASSQGSIEQYF.

This clonotype was seen more than once but under ten times. The chain is built from TRBV29-1 and TRBJ2-1; D ambiguous. Germline V gene data show CDR1 as SQVTM and CDR2 as ANQGSEA. Trimming cost V 4 bases and J 8 bases, with 9 bases left between them. The CDR3 spans 11 residues. The CDR3 here is CSVGEMDEQFF. CDR3 sequence (DNA): TGCAGCGTTGGTGAAATGGATGAGCAGTTCTTC.

V usage is TRBV29-1 and J usage is TRBJ2-3; a possible D gene is TRBD1 (6 bases). CDR1 and CDR2 from the germline V gene are SQVTM and ANQGSEA. Trimming removed 0 bases at V and 0 bases at J, with 7 bases between. This CDR3 has 14 amino acids. The CDR3 DNA sequence: TGCAGCGTTGAAGATGACAGGAGCACAGATACGCAGTATTTT. The encoded protein is CSVEDDRSTDTQYF.

This rearrangement joins TRBV4-1 to TRBJ2-7; 7 bases are a match to TRBD2. Trimming cost V 1 base and J 3 bases; bases outside gene matches: 9. The CDR3 extends over 16 amino acids. Germline V lookup: CDR1 MGHRA, CDR2 YSYEKL. CDR3 loop: CASSQVGDYGLYEQYF. CDR3 bases: TGCGCCAGCAGCCAAGTAGGGGACTACGGACTCTACGAGCAGTACTTC.

A single count supports this clonotype. The chain couples TRBV2 to TRBJ2-1; D gene unclear. Germline CDR1 SNHLY, CDR2 FYNNEI. The CDR3 length is 11 residues. Trimming left V 5 bases short and J 8 bases short, with 7 bases between. DNA of the CDR3: TGTGCCAGCAGTCTTAGCCATGAGCAGTTCTTC. It codes for CASSLSHEQFF.

CDR3 sequence: CASNNRDTEAFF. DNA of the CDR3: TGTGCCAGTAACAACAGGGATACTGAAGCTTTCTTT. This chain connects TRBV19 to TRBJ1-1, with D perhaps matching TRBD1 (6 bases). The CDR3 loop spans 12 amino acids. Trimming cost V 7 bases and J 5 bases, with 11 bases left between them. Per the germline V gene, CDR1 is LNHDA and CDR2 is SQIVND (reference sequence).

V and J are TRBV5-1 and TRBJ2-2, with 10 bases matching TRBD1. With 4 bases clipped from V and 3 bases from J, the junction kept 3 bases outside the gene matches. From germline, CDR1 is SGHRS and CDR2 YFSETQ. The length of the CDR3 is 15 residues. The CDR3 region has the DNA TGCGCCAGCAGCCCCGGGACAGGGGACACCGGGGAGCTGTTTTTT. As protein: CASSPGTGDTGELFF.

This clonotype was seen a few times. The chain joins TRBV2 to TRBJ2-7; 8 nucleotides match TRBD2. The CDR3 has 15 residues. The germline V gene has CDR1 SNHLY and CDR2 FYNNEI. CDR3 in amino acids: CAWGGAGVGVSEQYF. As DNA, the CDR3 is TGTGCGTGGGGAGGAGCGGGAGTTGGTGTGAGCGAGCAGTACTTC.

This clonotype has only a few counts. The J gene is TRBJ1-2, the V gene TRBV6-1; D possibly corresponds to TRBD1 (5 bases). Trimming shortened V by 8 bases and J by 1 base, and 11 bases separated the two germline ends. From germline, CDR1 is MNHNS and CDR2 SASEGT. CDR3 length: 13 amino acids. The CDR3 loop is CASVGAFNYGYTF. The CDR3 DNA reads TGTGCCAGCGTCGGGGCTTTTAACTATGGCTACACCTTC.

This clonotype appeared a few times. This rearrangement joins TRBV29-1 to TRBJ2-1; D may be TRBD2 (5 bases). V was shortened by 8 bases and J by 3 bases, with 17 bases between the two germline ends. This CDR3 region has 14 residues. The germline V gene encodes CDR1 SQVTM and CDR2 ANQGSEA. CDR3 bases: TGCAGCTTGGGAGTGTCACGCTTCTACAATGAGCAGTTCTTC. Its protein is CSLGVSRFYNEQFF.

This chain joins TRBV4-1 and TRBJ1-5; unclear D gene. The CDR3 covers 13 residues. Trimming took off 2 bases at V and 7 bases at J, with 9 bases between the two ends. CDR1 is MGHRA and CDR2 is YSYEKL in the germline V gene. In DNA, the CDR3 is TGCGCCAGCAGCCAAAGGAGAGGGCAGCCCCAGCATTTT. This encodes CASSQRRGQPQHF.

This chain connects TRBV28 to TRBJ2-1, with TRBD1 identical over 7 bases. In germline, CDR1 is MDHEN, CDR2 SYDVKM. Trimming at V came to 6 bases and at J to 7 bases, leaving 3 bases not matched to a gene. The CDR3 is 12 amino acids. The CDR3 here is CASRGQLNEQFF. CDR3 bases: TGTGCCAGCAGGGGACAGCTGAATGAGCAGTTCTTC.

This clonotype was recorded at least ten times. J is TRBJ2-1 and V is TRBV10-2; maybe TRBD1 (5 bases). The V gene's germline CDR1 is WSHSY and CDR2 SAAADI. The CDR3 has 12 amino acids. Trimming cost V 8 bases and J 4 bases, with 9 bases left between them. CDR3 residues: CASQGFYNEQFF. In nucleotides, the CDR3 is TGCGCCAGCCAGGGATTTTACAATGAGCAGTTCTTC.

The J gene is TRBJ2-2, the V gene TRBV11-3; D perhaps matches TRBD1 (6 bases). V was cut by 5 bases and J by 7 bases, with 17 bases left in between. The CDR3 runs 15 residues. The germline V gene has CDR1 SGHNT and CDR2 YENEEA. CDR3 sequence (DNA): TGTGCCAGCAGCACCTACAGGGATGATGGCGGGGAGCTGTTTTTT. This gives the protein CASSTYRDDGGELFF.

This clonotype was recorded many times. The rearrangement uses TRBV6-5 and TRBJ2-5; D is uncertain. V was clipped by 2 bases and J by 5 bases, with 3 bases between them. CDR1 is MNHEY, CDR2 SVGAGI, per germline. The CDR3 contains 11 residues. CDR3 coding DNA: TGTGCCAGCAGTTACGGGGAGACCCAGTACTTC. Translated: CASSYGETQYF.